The 17 T cell receptor beta chains below were found in one sample sequenced in a study of T cells in Graves' hyperthyroidism and ophthalmopathy. Amplification of TCR beta CDR3 regions was performed using RNA transcripts as template. When the TCR CDR3 underwent first-round RT-PCR, the HTBI primer set was used. TCRdb independently ran MiXCR on the multiplex PCR reads; one entry per CDR3 protein. The data hold around 440,000 distinct CDR3 sequences, with less than 20% observed a single time. Sequencing used blood. These receptors all stem from a woman aged 18-30 years with Graves' hyperthyroidism.

This clonotype was seen a handful of times. V usage is TRBV12-5 and J usage is TRBJ2-2; a weak D match, TRBD1 (5 bases). Deletions cut 11 bases from V and 6 bases from J, with 13 bases between. Germline assignment: CDR1 LGHNT and CDR2 FRNRAP. The length of the CDR3 is 12 residues. CDR3 loop: CAALEGAGELFF. The DNA of the CDR3 is TGTGCTGCTTTAGAAGGGGCCGGGGAGCTGTTTTTT.

This clonotype was recorded at least ten times. Here the CDR3 DNA reads TGTGCCAGCATGAAGGGCCCCGGGGCCAACGTCCTGACTTTC. It yields the protein CASMKGPGANVLTF. J is TRBJ2-6 and V is TRBV2; D remains unclear. The germline gives CDR1 SNHLY, CDR2 FYNNEI. The V gene lost 7 bases and the J gene lost 4 bases, with 11 bases spanning the gap. The length of the CDR3 is 14 residues.

Ten or more counts support this clonotype. This chain links TRBV20-1 with TRBJ2-3; 7 positions match TRBD1. The CDR3 runs to 13 residues. The germline V gene has CDR1 DFQATT and CDR2 SNEGSKA (reference sequence). The junction had 6 bases not matched to a gene; V was cut back by 7 bases and J by 2 bases. The CDR3 coding sequence is TGCAGTGTGGGGGACAGAGTCACAGATACGCAGTATTTT. This translates into CSVGDRVTDTQYF.

This clonotype showed up just a few times. The chain recombines TRBV11-2 with TRBJ2-5, with TRBD2 identical over 11 bases. This CDR3 comprises 15 residues. The ends lost 3 bases at V and 7 bases at J; junction bases unmatched: 7. Germline V gene sequence: CDR1 SGHAT, CDR2 FQNNGV. The CDR3 spells CASSFSGGAVGTQYF. The CDR3 DNA is TGTGCCAGCAGCTTTAGCGGGGGGGCGGTAGGGACCCAGTACTTC.

This clonotype was picked up a small number of times. The rearrangement joins TRBV7-3 to TRBJ1-3, with 7 bases fitting TRBD1. The CDR3 sequence is 16 residues long. Germline V gene lookup returns CDR1 SGHTA and CDR2 FQGTGA. The junction had 11 bases not matched to a gene; V was cut back by 5 bases and J by 4 bases. CDR3 amino acids: CASSPHPPGQGNTIYF. Written as DNA, the CDR3 is TGTGCCAGCAGCCCTCATCCTCCGGGACAGGGAAACACCATATATTTT.

The rearrangement uses TRBV4-1 and TRBJ1-2; D is ambiguous. Germline CDR1 is MGHRA and CDR2 is YSYEKL. V was clipped by 8 bases and J by 8 bases, with 9 bases between them. The CDR3 is made up of 10 amino acids. CDR3 in DNA: TGCGCCAGCGGCGGCGTGGGCTACACCTTC. Protein product: CASGGVGYTF.

The V gene is TRBV19, the J gene TRBJ1-5; D unclear. This CDR3 contains 19 residues. Germline V CDR1 and CDR2: LNHDA, SQIVND (reference sequence). The germline V and J ends were trimmed by 5 bases and 0 bases, with 23 bases remaining between them. The CDR3 is CASSPRLGSGKDSNQPQHF. Here the CDR3 DNA reads TGTGCCAGTAGTCCCCGCCTCGGATCCGGGAAGGATAGCAATCAGCCCCAGCATTTT.

This clonotype was picked up many times. The chain uses TRBV6-1 and TRBJ2-7, with D maybe TRBD1 (5 bases). The CDR3 contains 13 residues. Germline V gives CDR1 MNHNS, CDR2 SASEGT. The V end was cut by 5 bases, the J end by 5 bases, with 13 bases between. The CDR3 DNA is TGTGCCAGCAGTTCCAAGGGGAAGGACGAGCAGTACTTC. This codes for CASSSKGKDEQYF.

This clonotype was counted between two and nine times. This chain uses TRBV19 with TRBJ1-5, with D perhaps matching TRBD1 (5 bases). Germline values: CDR1 LNHDA, CDR2 SQIVND (reference sequence). CDR3 size: 15 residues. Between the trimmed V and J ends, which lost 3 bases and 0 bases, there was a span of 9 bases. The CDR3 protein is CASSMGRSSNQPQHF. CDR3 nucleotides: TGTGCCAGTAGTATGGGACGGAGTAGCAATCAGCCCCAGCATTTT.

This clonotype was counted ten times or more. This sequence joins TRBV6-1 and TRBJ2-7; TRBD1 aligns across 11 bases. The trim removed 6 bases at V and 3 bases at J, leaving 10 bases unmatched. From germline, CDR1 is MNHNS and CDR2 SASEGT. CDR3 size: 16 residues. The CDR3 region is CASSPGVGTGGYEQYF. DNA for the CDR3: TGTGCCAGCAGCCCCGGGGTGGGGACAGGGGGCTACGAGCAGTACTTC.

This clonotype was picked up many times. V and J are TRBV18 and TRBJ2-1; 7 bases match TRBD2. This CDR3 contains 15 residues. V was clipped by 3 bases and J by 7 bases; unmatched bases: 9. Germline CDR1 KGHSH, CDR2 LQKENI. The CDR3 loop reads CASSPPSILANEQFF. CDR3 DNA sequence: TGTGCCAGCTCACCCCCCTCTATACTAGCGAATGAGCAGTTCTTC.

This clonotype has a handful of counts. The V and J genes are TRBV4-2 and TRBJ2-1; D unresolved. The length of the CDR3 is 16 residues. Germline values: CDR1 LGHNA, CDR2 YNFKEQ. V dropped 2 bases and J dropped 4 bases, with 15 bases sitting between them. The DNA of the CDR3 is TGTGCCAGCAGCCAAATCGGAGACATGTTTTACAATGAGCAGTTCTTC. Amino acid sequence: CASSQIGDMFYNEQFF.

This clonotype was seen only a few times. The chain joins TRBV5-1 to TRBJ1-4; no clear D. Trimming removed 2 bases at V and 8 bases at J, with 13 bases between. The CDR3 extends over 14 amino acids. Germline lookup yields CDR1 SGHRS and CDR2 YFSETQ. DNA of the CDR3: TGCGCCAGCAGCTTTTCGACGGGGAGGGAAAAACTGTTTTTT. Translating it yields CASSFSTGREKLFF.

This clonotype was recorded many times. The rearrangement uses TRBV12-5 and TRBJ1-6; D remains unclear. The germline CDR1 and CDR2 sequences are LGHNT and FRNRAP. This CDR3 has 12 residues. The V end lost 2 bases, the J end lost 11 bases, and 7 bases lay between the germline ends. The DNA for the CDR3 is TGTGCTAGTGGTTTGTCCTATACACCCCTCCACTTT. Residues: CASGLSYTPLHF.

The rearrangement links TRBV5-4 to TRBJ2-3, with D hard to call. Germline V gene sequence: CDR1 SGHNT, CDR2 YYREEE (reference sequence). V was clipped by 7 bases and J by 3 bases, with 6 bases between them. The CDR3 contains 11 residues. CDR3 residues: CASGPTDTQYF. The DNA for the CDR3 is TGTGCCAGCGGACCTACAGATACGCAGTATTTT.

This clonotype was found many times. V usage is TRBV6-1 and J usage is TRBJ1-2; tentatively, D is TRBD1 (5 bases). Trimming left V 6 bases short and J 4 bases short, with 9 bases between. CDR3 size: 12 residues. Per the germline V gene, CDR1 is MNHNS and CDR2 is SASEGT. The CDR3 loop reads CASRDTSYGYTF. CDR3 DNA sequence: TGTGCCAGCAGGGACACTTCCTATGGCTACACCTTC.

This clonotype was recorded at least ten times. The chain has TRBV12-3 or TRBV12-4 and TRBJ1-2; D is uncertain. Trimming took 6 bases from V and 8 from J, leaving 22 bases between them. This CDR3 has 15 amino acids. Here the CDR3 reads CASSPLATSPRGYTF. CDR3 sequence (DNA): TGTGCCAGCAGCCCTCTAGCTACAAGCCCGAGGGGCTACACCTTC.